These 23 T cell receptor beta chains share one sample of origin, sequenced in a study of T-cell memory formation after mild COVID-19. TCRdb ran MiXCR on the 5' RACE reads and lists one entry per CDR3 protein. The data show approximately 150,000 distinct CDR3 sequences, with around 21% seen just once and approximately 2.4% held by the top ten. The sequenced sample consisted of PBMCs or a T cell subset sorted from them (not recorded which). The origin of the receptors is an adult woman who had mild COVID-19 (a few samples of this study predate the infection). Cell type and time point are not known.

This clonotype showed up just a few times. The chain employs TRBV7-9 and TRBJ1-6; D possibly corresponds to TRBD1 (5 bases). V was clipped by 1 base and J by 7 bases, with 14 bases between them. The length of the CDR3 is 16 residues. Germline V gene sequence: CDR1 SEHNR, CDR2 FQNEAQ (reference sequence). For the CDR3, the DNA is TGTGCCAGCAGCTTAGTTCCAGGGAATGGAAATTCACCCCTCCACTTT. Translated, it gives CASSLVPGNGNSPLHF.

The chain is built from TRBV4-1 and TRBJ2-1, with D uncertain. CDR1 is MGHRA, CDR2 YSYEKL, per germline. The CDR3 has 13 residues. V was cut by 1 base and J by 7 bases, with 8 bases left in between. The CDR3 here is CASSQVLRNEQFF. As DNA, the CDR3 is TGCGCCAGCAGCCAAGTGTTAAGAAATGAGCAGTTCTTC.

The chain is built from TRBV29-1 and TRBJ1-2; TRBD1 agrees at 8 bases. With 0 bases clipped from V and 2 bases from J, the junction kept 5 bases outside the gene matches. CDR1 and CDR2 (germline): SQVTM, ANQGSEA. The CDR3 runs to 15 residues. The CDR3 sequence is CSVEDGNRGNYGYTF. The CDR3 bases are TGCAGCGTTGAAGATGGGAACAGGGGGAACTATGGCTACACCTTC.

This clonotype was detected only a few times. The chain employs TRBV5-1 and TRBJ1-1, with TRBD1 as a possible D gene (6 bases). V was clipped by 4 bases and J by 0 bases, with 13 bases between them. This CDR3 has 15 amino acids. Germline V gene sequence: CDR1 SGHRS, CDR2 YFSETQ. The chain's CDR3 is CASSPGTKMNTEAFF. The CDR3 region has the DNA TGCGCCAGCAGCCCGGGGACAAAGATGAACACTGAAGCTTTCTTT.

This clonotype turned up a few times. This sequence joins TRBV5-1 and TRBJ2-1; 15 bases line up with TRBD2. This CDR3 comprises 20 residues. Germline V CDR1 and CDR2: SGHRS, YFSETQ. With V trimmed by 4 bases and J by 3 bases, 14 bases remained unmatched. The CDR3 region has the DNA TGCGCCAGCAGCCTCCTACAAATCGGGACTAGCGGGAGGTACTACAATGAGCAGTTCTTC. Translation gives CASSLLQIGTSGRYYNEQFF.

This clonotype was picked up a small number of times. The J gene is TRBJ2-1, the V gene TRBV10-3, with 10 nucleotides matching TRBD2. Unmatched junction bases numbered 7, after V lost 4 bases and J lost 10 bases. This CDR3 has 14 residues. Germline V gives CDR1 ENHRY, CDR2 SYGVKD. The CDR3: CAISAPGLANEQFF. The CDR3 DNA follows: TGTGCCATCAGTGCGCCGGGACTAGCGAACGAGCAGTTCTTC.

V usage is TRBV7-8 and J usage is TRBJ1-5; no clear D gene. V was shortened by 1 base and J by 0 bases, with 7 bases between the two germline ends. CDR1 SGHVS and CDR2 FQNEAQ come from the germline V gene. The CDR3 extends over 15 amino acids. Written as DNA, the CDR3 is TGTGCCAGCAGCTTAGTACAGAATAGCAATCAGCCCCAGCATTTT. Protein product: CASSLVQNSNQPQHF.

In this sample, this clonotype turned up a few times. This chain links TRBV29-1 with TRBJ2-7; D is ambiguous. The V and J ends lost 5 bases and 6 bases respectively, with 5 bases between them. Looked up from germline, CDR1 is SQVTM and CDR2 is ANQGSEA. The CDR3 loop spans 9 amino acids. The CDR3: CSVSSEQYF. In DNA, the CDR3 is TGCAGCGTTTCTTCCGAGCAGTACTTC.

The gene calls are TRBV3-1 and TRBJ1-2; D is possibly TRBD1 (6 bases). Trimming stripped 3 bases from V and 3 bases from J, with 14 bases between. This CDR3 contains 15 residues. Germline V gene sequence: CDR1 LGHDT, CDR2 YNNKEL (reference sequence). For the CDR3, the DNA is TGTGCCAGCAGCCATCCCAAGGGGGGGGACTATGGCTACACCTTC. This gives the protein CASSHPKGGDYGYTF.

This clonotype was seen a few times. This rearrangement joins TRBV4-3 to TRBJ2-4, with D perhaps being TRBD1 or TRBD2 (5 bases each). Germline assignment: CDR1 LGHNA and CDR2 YSLEER. This CDR3 contains 17 residues. Deletions cut 4 bases from V and 1 base from J, with 17 bases between. The CDR3 loop reads CASSPGSLWGAKNIQYF. In DNA, the CDR3 is TGCGCCAGCAGCCCCGGGTCACTATGGGGGGCCAAAAACATTCAGTACTTC.

This clonotype was recorded many times. CDR3 DNA: TGCAGTGCTTCCGGGACAGGAAGCACAGATACGCAGTATTTT. Translated, it gives CSASGTGSTDTQYF. The rearrangement links TRBV20-1 to TRBJ2-3, with 8 bases lining up with TRBD1. The CDR3 spans 14 residues. The germline gives CDR1 DFQATT, CDR2 SNEGSKA (reference sequence). J was trimmed by 0 bases and V by 5 bases; bases with no gene match: 4.

The chain couples TRBV7-9 to TRBJ2-1; TRBD2 matches at 11 bases. This CDR3 contains 16 residues. Losses at the gene ends were 5 bases for V and 4 bases for J; bases not matched to a gene: 7. CDR1 is SEHNR, CDR2 FQNEAQ, per germline (reference sequence). The CDR3 DNA follows: TGTGCCAGCAGCGGATTTAGCGGGAGGGGGTACAATGAGCAGTTCTTC. Its protein product is CASSGFSGRGYNEQFF.

The chain carries TRBV20-1 and TRBJ2-4; the match to TRBD2 covers 14 bases. V lost 4 bases and J lost 0; bases outside the gene matches: 2. Germline assignment: CDR1 DFQATT and CDR2 SNEGSKA (reference sequence). There are 16 residues in the CDR3. The CDR3 DNA reads TGCAGTGCTACCGGGACTAGCGGGAGAGCCAAAAACATTCAGTACTTC. Its protein product is CSATGTSGRAKNIQYF.

The rearrangement uses TRBV12-3 or TRBV12-4 and TRBJ1-3, with a weak D call TRBD1 (6 bases). Trimming took off 7 bases at V and 4 bases at J, with 17 bases between the two ends. This CDR3 region has 15 residues. Here the CDR3 reads CASTKSGAGGNTIYF. CDR3 coding DNA: TGTGCCAGCACTAAGTCAGGGGCAGGAGGAAACACCATATATTTT.

The V call is TRBV25-1, the J call TRBJ2-1; either TRBD1 or TRBD2 may supply D (5 bases each). Germline lookup yields CDR1 MGHDK and CDR2 SYGVNS. Trimming left V 1 base short and J 13 bases short, with 14 bases between. The CDR3 extends over 13 amino acids. The CDR3, as DNA: TGTGCCAGCAGTGAATGGGGCCCCGGGGCCCAGTTCTTC. Translated: CASSEWGPGAQFF.

This rearrangement joins TRBV12-3 or TRBV12-4 to TRBJ1-1, with D possibly being TRBD1 (5 bases). The CDR3 covers 14 residues. The V end lost 2 bases, the J end lost 5 bases, and 12 bases lay between the germline ends. CDR3: CASSLSAGGTEAFF. In DNA form, the CDR3 reads TGTGCCAGCAGTTTATCGGCCGGGGGGACTGAAGCTTTCTTT.

The chain combines TRBV7-9 with TRBJ2-3; TRBD1 is a possible D gene (6 bases). The V end lost 0 bases, the J end lost 4 bases, and 11 bases lay between the germline ends. CDR1 and CDR2 (germline): SEHNR, FQNEAQ (reference sequence). The CDR3 is 15 residues long. This CDR3 reads CASSLAGARADTQYF. CDR3 DNA: TGTGCCAGCAGCTTAGCGGGGGCTCGGGCAGATACGCAGTATTTT.

The chain recombines TRBV10-3 with TRBJ2-3; D is unclear. CDR1 and CDR2 (germline): ENHRY, SYGVKD. V lost 0 bases and J lost 0, with 7 bases in between. The CDR3 sequence is 15 residues long. CDR3 DNA sequence: TGTGCCATCAGTGAGTCGGTCAGAAGCACAGATACGCAGTATTTT. It encodes CAISESVRSTDTQYF.

This clonotype was counted a few times. The chain is built from TRBV23-1 and TRBJ2-3; the D is unclear. TRBV23-1 has ORF status, its function being uncertain. The CDR3 loop spans 9 amino acids. CDR3 sequence: CVCTDTQYF. As DNA, the CDR3 is TGCGTTTGCACAGATACGCAGTATTTT.

CDR3 amino acids: CASSFGPRAYEQYF. CDR3 DNA: TGTGCCAGCAGTTTCGGGCCTCGGGCCTACGAGCAGTACTTC. This chain connects TRBV12-3 or TRBV12-4 to TRBJ2-7; D uncertain. The V end lost 3 bases, the J end lost 2 bases, and 11 bases lay between the germline ends. The CDR3 spans 14 residues.

This clonotype was detected a few times. CDR3 residues: CASSLRLRMNTEAFF. The CDR3 coding sequence is TGTGCCAGCAGCCTAAGGTTACGGATGAACACTGAAGCTTTCTTT. The rearrangement uses TRBV5-5 and TRBJ1-1; D is unresolved. Germline V gene sequence: CDR1 SGHKS, CDR2 YYEKEE (reference sequence). V gave up 4 bases and J gave up 0 bases, with 13 bases separating them. This CDR3 contains 15 residues.

The V gene is TRBV18, the J gene TRBJ2-4, with D possibly being TRBD1 (6 bases). The CDR3 spans 18 residues. V lost 0 bases and J lost 3, with 18 bases in between. Germline CDR1 KGHSH, CDR2 LQKENI. DNA of the CDR3: TGTGCCAGCTCACCACCGGAGTGGCAGGGGTTAGGCAAAAACATTCAGTACTTC. Protein sequence: CASSPPEWQGLGKNIQYF.

This clonotype came up a few times. The chain couples TRBV7-6 to TRBJ2-1; D unclear. The CDR3 has 15 residues. V lost 1 base, J lost 0 bases, and 7 bases lay in between. Per the germline V gene, CDR1 is SGHVS and CDR2 is FNYEAQ. This CDR3 is CASSLGVSSYNEQFF. CDR3 coding DNA: TGTGCCAGCAGCTTAGGCGTTAGCTCCTACAATGAGCAGTTCTTC.